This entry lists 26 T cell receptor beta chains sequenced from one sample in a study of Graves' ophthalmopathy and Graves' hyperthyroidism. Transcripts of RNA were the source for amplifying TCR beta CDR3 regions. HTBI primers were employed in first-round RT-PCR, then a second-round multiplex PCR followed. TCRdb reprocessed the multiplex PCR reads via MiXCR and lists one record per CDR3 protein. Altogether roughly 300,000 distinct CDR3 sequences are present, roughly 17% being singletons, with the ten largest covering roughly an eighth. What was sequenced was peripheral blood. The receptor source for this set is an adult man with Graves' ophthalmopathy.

The CDR3 region is CASSFAGGRGLGTEAFF. As DNA, the CDR3 is TGTGCCAGCAGCTTTGCTGGTGGCAGGGGGCTGGGCACTGAAGCTTTCTTT. The chain employs TRBV7-8 and TRBJ1-1, with 8 bases that match TRBD1. This CDR3 spans 17 amino acids. V lost 3 bases and J lost 4; bases outside the gene matches: 13. The germline gives CDR1 SGHVS, CDR2 FQNEAQ. Complete variable domain (other parts from reference TRBV7-8 and TRBJ1-1): GAGVSQSPRYKVAKRGQDVALRCDPISGHVSLFWYQQALGQGPEFLTYFQNEAQLDKSGLPSDRFFAERPEGSVSTLKIQRTQQEDSAVYLCASSFAGGRGLGTEAFFGQGTRLTVV.

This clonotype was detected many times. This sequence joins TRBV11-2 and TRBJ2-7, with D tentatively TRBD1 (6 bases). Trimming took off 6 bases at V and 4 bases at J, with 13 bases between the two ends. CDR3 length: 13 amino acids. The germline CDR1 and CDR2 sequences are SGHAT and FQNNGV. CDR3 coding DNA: TGTGCCAGCAGTTTTGGGGGCTCTTACGAGCAGTACTTC. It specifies CASSFGGSYEQYF.

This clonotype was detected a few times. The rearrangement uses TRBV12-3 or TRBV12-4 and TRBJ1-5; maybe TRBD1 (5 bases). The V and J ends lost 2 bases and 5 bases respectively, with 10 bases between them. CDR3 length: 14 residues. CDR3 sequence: CASSLSGGDQPQHF. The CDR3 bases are TGTGCCAGCAGTTTAAGCGGGGGAGATCAGCCCCAGCATTTT.

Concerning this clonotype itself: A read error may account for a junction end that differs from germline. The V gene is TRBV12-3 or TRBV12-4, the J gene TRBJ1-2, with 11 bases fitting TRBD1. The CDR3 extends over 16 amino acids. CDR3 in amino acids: CAISPGQGAGGYGYTF. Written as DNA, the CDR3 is TGTGCCATCAGTCCTGGACAGGGGGCAGGGGGCTATGGCTACACCTTC.

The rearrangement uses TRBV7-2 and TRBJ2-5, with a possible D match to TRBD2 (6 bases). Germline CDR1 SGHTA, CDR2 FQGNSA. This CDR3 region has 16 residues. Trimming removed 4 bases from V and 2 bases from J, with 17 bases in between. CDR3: CASSSSGALAQETQYF. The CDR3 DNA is TGTGCCAGCAGCTCCTCTGGGGCACTAGCTCAAGAGACCCAGTACTTC.

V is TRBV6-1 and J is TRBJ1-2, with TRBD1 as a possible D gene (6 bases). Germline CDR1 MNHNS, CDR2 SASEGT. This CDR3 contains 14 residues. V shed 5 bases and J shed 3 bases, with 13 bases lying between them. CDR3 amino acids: CASSLTGTDYGYTF. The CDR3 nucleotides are TGTGCCAGCAGTCTTACAGGGACCGACTATGGCTACACCTTC.

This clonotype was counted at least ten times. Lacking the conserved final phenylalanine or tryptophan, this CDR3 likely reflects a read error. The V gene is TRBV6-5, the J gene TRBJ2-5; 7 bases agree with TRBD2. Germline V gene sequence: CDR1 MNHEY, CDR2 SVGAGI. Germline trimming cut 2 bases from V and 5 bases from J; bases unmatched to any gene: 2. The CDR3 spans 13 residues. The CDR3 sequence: CASSYDGGETQYL. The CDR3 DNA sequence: TGTGCCAGCAGTTACGACGGGGGGGAGACCCAGTACCTC.

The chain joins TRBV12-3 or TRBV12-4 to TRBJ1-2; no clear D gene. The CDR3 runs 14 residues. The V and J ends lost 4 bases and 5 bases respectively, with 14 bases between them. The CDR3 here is CASSSGFSTYGYTF. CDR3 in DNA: TGTGCCAGCAGTTCAGGTTTCTCGACTTATGGCTACACCTTC.

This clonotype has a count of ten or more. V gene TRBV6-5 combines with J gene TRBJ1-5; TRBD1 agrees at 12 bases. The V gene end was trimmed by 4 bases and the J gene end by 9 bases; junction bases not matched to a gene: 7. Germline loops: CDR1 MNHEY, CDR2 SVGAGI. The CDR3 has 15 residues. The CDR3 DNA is TGTGCCAGCAGTTCCGGGACAGGGGGCGAGACGCCCCAGCATTTT. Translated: CASSSGTGGETPQHF.

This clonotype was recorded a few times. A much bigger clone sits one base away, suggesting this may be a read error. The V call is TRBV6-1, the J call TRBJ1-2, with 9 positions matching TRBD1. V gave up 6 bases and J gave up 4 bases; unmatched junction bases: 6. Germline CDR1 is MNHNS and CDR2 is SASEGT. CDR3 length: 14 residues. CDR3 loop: CASSRDRARYGYTF. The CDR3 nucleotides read TGTGCCAGCAGCCGGGACAGGGCTCGCTATGGCTACACCTTC.

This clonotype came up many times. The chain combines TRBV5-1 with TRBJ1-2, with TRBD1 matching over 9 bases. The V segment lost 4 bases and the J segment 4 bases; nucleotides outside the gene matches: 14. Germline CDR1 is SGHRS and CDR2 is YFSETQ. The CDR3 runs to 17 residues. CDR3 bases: TGCGCCAGCAGCCCTACATTGAGGACAGGGGAAAGCTATGGCTACACCTTC. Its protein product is CASSPTLRTGESYGYTF.

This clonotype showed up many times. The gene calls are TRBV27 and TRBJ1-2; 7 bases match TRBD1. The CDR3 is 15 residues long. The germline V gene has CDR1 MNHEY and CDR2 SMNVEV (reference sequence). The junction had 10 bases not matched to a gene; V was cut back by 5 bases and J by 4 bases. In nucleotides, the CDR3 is TGTGCCAGCAGTCCCAGACAGGGTTGGAGCTATGGCTACACCTTC. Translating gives CASSPRQGWSYGYTF.

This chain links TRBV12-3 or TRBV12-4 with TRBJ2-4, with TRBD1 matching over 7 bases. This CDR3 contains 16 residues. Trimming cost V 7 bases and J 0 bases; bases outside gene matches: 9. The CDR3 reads CASTVQGSLAKNIQYF. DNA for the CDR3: TGTGCCAGCACCGTACAGGGGAGTCTAGCCAAAAACATTCAGTACTTC.

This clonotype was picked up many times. The CDR3 loop is CASSSDRLSDSNQPQHF. The CDR3, as DNA: TGTGCCAGCAGTTCTGACAGGTTGAGCGATAGCAATCAGCCCCAGCATTTT. The J gene is TRBJ1-5, the V gene TRBV12-3 or TRBV12-4; a weak D match, TRBD1 (6 bases). The CDR3 contains 17 residues. V lost 4 bases, J lost 0 bases, and 16 bases lay in between.

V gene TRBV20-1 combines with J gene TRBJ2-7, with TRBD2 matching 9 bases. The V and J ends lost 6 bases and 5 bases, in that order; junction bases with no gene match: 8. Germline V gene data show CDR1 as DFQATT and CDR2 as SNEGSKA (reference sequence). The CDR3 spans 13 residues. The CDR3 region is CSAQTSGLDEQYF. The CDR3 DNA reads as TGCAGTGCCCAAACTAGCGGGTTAGACGAGCAGTACTTC.

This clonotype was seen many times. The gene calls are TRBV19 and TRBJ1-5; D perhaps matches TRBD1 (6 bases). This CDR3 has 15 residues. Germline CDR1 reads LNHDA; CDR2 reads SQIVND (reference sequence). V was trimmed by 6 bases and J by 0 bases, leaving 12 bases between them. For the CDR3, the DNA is TGTGCCAGTAGCTGGACAGTCTATAGCAATCAGCCCCAGCATTTT. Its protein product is CASSWTVYSNQPQHF.

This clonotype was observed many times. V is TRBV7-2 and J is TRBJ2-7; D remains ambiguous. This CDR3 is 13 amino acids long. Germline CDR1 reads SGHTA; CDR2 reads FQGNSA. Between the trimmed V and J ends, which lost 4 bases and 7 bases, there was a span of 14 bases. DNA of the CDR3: TGTGCCAGCAGCTCACTCCTTTCCCGAGAGCAGTACTTC. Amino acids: CASSSLLSREQYF.

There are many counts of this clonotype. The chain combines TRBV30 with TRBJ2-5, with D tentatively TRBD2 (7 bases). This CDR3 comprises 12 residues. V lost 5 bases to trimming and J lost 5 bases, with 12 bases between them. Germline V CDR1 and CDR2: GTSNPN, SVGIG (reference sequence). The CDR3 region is CAWGGAAETQYF. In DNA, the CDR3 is TGTGCCTGGGGGGGGGCTGCGGAGACCCAGTACTTC.

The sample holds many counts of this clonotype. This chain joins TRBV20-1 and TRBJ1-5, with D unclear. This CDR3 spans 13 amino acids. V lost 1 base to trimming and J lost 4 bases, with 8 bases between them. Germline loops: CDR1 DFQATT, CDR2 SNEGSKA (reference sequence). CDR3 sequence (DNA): TGCAGTGCTAGAGGTGGCAGGAATCAGCCCCAGCATTTT. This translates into CSARGGRNQPQHF.

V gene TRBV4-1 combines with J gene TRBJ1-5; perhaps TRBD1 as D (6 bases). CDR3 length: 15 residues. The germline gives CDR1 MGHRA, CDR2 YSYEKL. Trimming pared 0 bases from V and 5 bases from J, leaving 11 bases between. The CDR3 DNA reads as TGCGCCAGCAGCCAAGAAACAGGGACGTATCAGCCCCAGCATTTT. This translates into CASSQETGTYQPQHF.

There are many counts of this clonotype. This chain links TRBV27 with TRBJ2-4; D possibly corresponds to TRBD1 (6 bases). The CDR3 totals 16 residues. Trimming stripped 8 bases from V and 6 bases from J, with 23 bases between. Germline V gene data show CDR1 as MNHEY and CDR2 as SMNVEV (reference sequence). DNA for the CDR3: TGTGCCAGCTCAGCCGACCCCTGGGACACTCGAAACATTCAGTACTTC. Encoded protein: CASSADPWDTRNIQYF.

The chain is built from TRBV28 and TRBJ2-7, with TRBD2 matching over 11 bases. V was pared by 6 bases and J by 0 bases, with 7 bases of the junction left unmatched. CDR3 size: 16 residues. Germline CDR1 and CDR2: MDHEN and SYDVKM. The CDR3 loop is CASSGPGTSGSYEQYF. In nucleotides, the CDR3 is TGTGCCAGCAGCGGCCCCGGGACTAGCGGCTCCTACGAGCAGTACTTC.

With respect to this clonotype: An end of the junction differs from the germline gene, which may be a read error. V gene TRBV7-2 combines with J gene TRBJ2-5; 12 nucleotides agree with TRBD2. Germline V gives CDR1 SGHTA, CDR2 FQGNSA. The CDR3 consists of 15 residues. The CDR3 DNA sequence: TGTGCCGGCAGCCGGACTAGCGGGGTAGGGGTAGCCCAGTACTTC. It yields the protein CAGSRTSGVGVAQYF.

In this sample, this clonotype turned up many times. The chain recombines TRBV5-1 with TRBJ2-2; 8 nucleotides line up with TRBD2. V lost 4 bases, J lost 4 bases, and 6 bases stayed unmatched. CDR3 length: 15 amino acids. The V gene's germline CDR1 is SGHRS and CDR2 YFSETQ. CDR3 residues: CASSTGTRGTGELFF. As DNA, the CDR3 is TGCGCCAGCAGCACCGGGACTAGGGGCACCGGGGAGCTGTTTTTT.

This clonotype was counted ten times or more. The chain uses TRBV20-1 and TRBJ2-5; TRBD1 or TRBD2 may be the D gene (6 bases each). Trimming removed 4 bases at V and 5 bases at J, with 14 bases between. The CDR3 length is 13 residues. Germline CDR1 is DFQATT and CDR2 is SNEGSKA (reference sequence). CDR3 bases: TGCAGTGCTAATAGGGGGGAGTGGGAGACCCAGTACTTC. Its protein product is CSANRGEWETQYF.

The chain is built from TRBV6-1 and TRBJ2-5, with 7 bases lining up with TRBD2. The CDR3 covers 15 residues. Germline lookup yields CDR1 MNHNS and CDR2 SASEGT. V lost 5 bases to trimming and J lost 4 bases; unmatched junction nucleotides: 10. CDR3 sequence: CASSPYGLEGETQYF. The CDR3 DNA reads TGTGCCAGCAGTCCCTACGGACTAGAGGGAGAGACCCAGTACTTC.